The present TCR beta chain was sequenced within a study of control samples from healthy donors and cancer patients. Sequencing used immunoSEQ multiplex PCR; TCRdb keeps in-frame clones, though not all of them. The sample yields 150,000 to 200,000 clones, 90% seen once. This sequence originates from a woman aged 45-65 years in good health. Sequencing was done on a sample of blood.

The DNA for the CDR3 is TGCGCCAGCAGCCAAGAACTAGCTCGGGGAGCAGATACGCAGTATTTT. Protein sequence: CASSQELARGADTQYF. This chain connects TRBV4-3 to TRBJ2-3; TRBD2 might be the D (6 bases). The CDR3 is 16 residues long. The germline CDR1 and CDR2 sequences are LGHNA and YSLEER. Trimming pared 0 bases from V and 4 bases from J, leaving 14 bases between.